This entry lists 11 T cell receptor beta chains sequenced from one sample in a study of cytomegalovirus exposure and HLA in healthy donors. In the PCR, 60 Vbeta and 13 Jbeta primers were used. TCRdb's copy holds only in-frame clones and misses some; the assay was immunoSEQ multiplex PCR. This table holds 120,000 to 150,000 clones, roughly 80% found once. Source material: PBMCs. The receptors shown here come from a boy aged 2-15 years in good health and CMV-seronegative.

This clone was picked up a small number of times. The rearrangement links TRBV19 to TRBJ2-7; possible D gene TRBD1, 6 bases. V was clipped by 3 bases and J by 3 bases, with 15 bases between them. CDR1 and CDR2 (germline): LNHDA, SQIVND (reference sequence). The CDR3 runs 15 residues. CDR3 residues: CASSIYSGQGYEQYF. CDR3 sequence (DNA): TGTGCCAGTAGTATTTATTCGGGACAAGGCTACGAGCAGTACTTC.

J is TRBJ2-7 and V is TRBV4-2, with 11 positions matching TRBD1. J gave up 2 bases and V 3 bases, and 3 bases lay outside the gene matches. CDR3 length: 15 amino acids. Germline V lookup: CDR1 LGHNA, CDR2 YNFKEQ. CDR3 nucleotides: TGTGCCAGCAGCCATGGGGGACAGGGGGCCTACGAGCAGTACTTC. This sequence encodes CASSHGGQGAYEQYF.

The chain combines TRBV15 with TRBJ1-1, with D unclear. There are 15 residues in the CDR3. Looked up from germline, CDR1 is LNHNV and CDR2 is YYDKDF (reference sequence). V shed 0 bases and J shed 1 base, with 9 bases lying between them. For the CDR3, the DNA is TGTGCCACCAGCAGAGATCTGCGGGGGAACACTGAAGCTTTCTTT. Translated: CATSRDLRGNTEAFF.

V usage is TRBV4-2 and J usage is TRBJ2-7; TRBD2 is a possible D gene (6 bases). CDR1 is LGHNA, CDR2 YNFKEQ, per germline. The V and J ends lost 2 bases and 0 bases respectively, with 11 bases between them. This CDR3 region has 15 residues. The chain's CDR3 is CASSQTGDLSYEQYF. The DNA of the CDR3 is TGTGCCAGCAGCCAAACGGGAGACCTCTCCTACGAGCAGTACTTC.

The rearrangement joins TRBV18 to TRBJ1-6, with no clear D. Germline V gives CDR1 KGHSH, CDR2 LQKENI. V was trimmed by 3 bases and J by 7 bases, leaving 22 bases between them. The length of the CDR3 is 18 residues. CDR3 protein: CASSPLGTSGSSNSPLHF. The CDR3 DNA follows: TGTGCCAGCTCACCTCTAGGTACTTCGGGGAGCTCAAATTCACCCCTCCACTTT.

This chain uses TRBV11-3 with TRBJ2-3; tentatively, D is TRBD2 (6 bases). Trimming shortened V by 4 bases and J by 2 bases, and 10 bases separated the two germline ends. This CDR3 contains 14 residues. Per germline, CDR1 SGHNT and CDR2 YENEEA. The CDR3 loop reads CASSSWGDTDTQYF. In DNA, the CDR3 is TGTGCCAGCAGCTCCTGGGGGGACACAGATACGCAGTATTTT.

As regards this clone: The identical CDR3 is also encoded by other nucleotide sequences in the sample. The rearrangement joins TRBV18 to TRBJ1-5; D perhaps matches TRBD1 (5 bases). The CDR3 runs to 15 residues. Germline loops: CDR1 KGHSH, CDR2 LQKENI. V dropped 2 bases and J dropped 2 bases, with 10 bases sitting between them. The CDR3 DNA is TGTGCCAGCTCACCAGGGGCGGGGGGCAATCAGCCCCAGCATTTT. Translated: CASSPGAGGNQPQHF.

The chain links TRBV11-2 to TRBJ1-5, with 7 bases fitting TRBD1. CDR3 length: 13 residues. CDR1 and CDR2 (germline): SGHAT, FQNNGV. With 4 bases clipped from V and 7 bases from J, the junction kept 4 bases outside the gene matches. The CDR3 DNA reads as TGTGCCAGCAGCTCAGGGGGAGTCCAGCCCCAGCATTTT. This gives the protein CASSSGGVQPQHF.

The chain combines TRBV6-1 with TRBJ2-5; 8 nucleotides match TRBD1. The better agreement between TRBJ2-7 and the DNA end casts doubt on the J call. The CDR3 contains 15 residues. CDR1 is MNHNS and CDR2 is SASEGT in the germline V gene. The DNA of the CDR3 is TGTGCCAGCAGTCCGGACAGGGTAACTTACAACGAGCAGTACTTC. This codes for CASSPDRVTYNEQYF.

V is TRBV6-5 and J is TRBJ1-1, with TRBD1 identical over 7 bases. In germline, CDR1 is MNHEY, CDR2 SVGAGI. V trimming: 5 bases; J trimming: 10 bases; junction bases outside the gene matches: 7. The CDR3 spans 12 residues. The DNA of the CDR3 is TGTGCCAGCAGTCGCGACCAGGGGGTAGCTTTCTTT. Protein product: CASSRDQGVAFF.

The rearrangement joins TRBV4-1 to TRBJ1-4, with TRBD1 as a possible D gene (5 bases). The CDR3 has 14 amino acids. Trimming pared 2 bases from V and 8 bases from J, leaving 12 bases between. From germline, CDR1 is MGHRA and CDR2 YSYEKL. CDR3 residues: CASSQMTAREKLFF. CDR3 sequence (DNA): TGCGCCAGCAGCCAAATGACAGCCAGGGAAAAACTGTTTTTT.